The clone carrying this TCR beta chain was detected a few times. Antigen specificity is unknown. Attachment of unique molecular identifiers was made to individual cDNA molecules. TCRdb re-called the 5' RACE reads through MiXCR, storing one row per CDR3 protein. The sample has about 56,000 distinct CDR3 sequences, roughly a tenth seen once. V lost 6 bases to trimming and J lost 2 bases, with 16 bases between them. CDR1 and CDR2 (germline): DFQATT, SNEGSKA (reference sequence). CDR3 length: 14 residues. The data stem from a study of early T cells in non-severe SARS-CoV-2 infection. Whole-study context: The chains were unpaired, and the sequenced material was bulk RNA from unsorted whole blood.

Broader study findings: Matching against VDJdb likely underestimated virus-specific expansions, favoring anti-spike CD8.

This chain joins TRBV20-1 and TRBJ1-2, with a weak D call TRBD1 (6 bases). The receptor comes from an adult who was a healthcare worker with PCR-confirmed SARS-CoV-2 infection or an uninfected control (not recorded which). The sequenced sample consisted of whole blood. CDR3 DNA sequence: TGCAGTGCCCCGTGGGGCCAGGGGAACTATGGCTACACCTTC. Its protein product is CSAPWGQGNYGYTF.